Below are 6 T cell receptor beta chains sequenced from a single sample in a study of blood T cell repertoires in COVID-19. Here immunoSEQ multiplex PCR was the method, and the copy in TCRdb shows in-frame clones only, minus some. The data contain roughly 150,000 clones, 85% of them singletons. Sequences were obtained from peripheral blood. These receptors came from a woman of 80 years or more with COVID-19, enrolled during active disease.

This sequence joins TRBV19 and TRBJ1-2; D remains unclear. Trimming left V 4 bases short and J 5 bases short, with 14 bases between. The germline V gene encodes CDR1 LNHDA and CDR2 SQIVND (reference sequence). The CDR3 covers 14 residues. CDR3 bases: TGTGCCAGTAGTACCCTAGGTGGCGGGTATGGCTACACCTTC. Translating gives CASSTLGGGYGYTF.

The rearrangement joins TRBV3-1 (or the pseudogene TRBV3-2) to TRBJ2-7; 9 bases map to TRBD2. The germline gives CDR1 LGHDT, CDR2 YNNKEL (reference sequence). This CDR3 is built from 16 residues. V lost 1 base, J lost 3 bases, and 7 bases stayed unmatched. The CDR3 nucleotides are TGTGCCAGCAGCCAAGTCGGGGTAGCGGGAGTCTACGAGCAGTACTTC. As protein: CASSQVGVAGVYEQYF.

This clone was recorded a few times. J is TRBJ1-2 and V is TRBV5-1, with a weak D call TRBD1 (6 bases). The length of the CDR3 is 12 residues. Germline V gene sequence: CDR1 SGHRS, CDR2 YFSETQ. V was cut by 2 bases and J by 6 bases, with 8 bases left in between. The CDR3 spells CASSLSGDGYTF. CDR3 bases: TGCGCCAGCAGCTTATCAGGGGATGGCTACACCTTC. The entire variable domain, with the rest obtained from reference TRBV5-1 and TRBJ1-2, is as follows: KAGVTQTPRYLIKTRGQQVTLSCSPISGHRSVSWYQQTPGQGLQFLFEYFSETQRNKGNFPGRFSGRQFSNSRSEMNVSTLELGDSALYLCASSLSGDGYTFGSGTRLTVV.

This clone occurred a few times. The V and J genes are TRBV5-4 and TRBJ2-7; TRBD2 aligns across 8 bases. This CDR3 region has 17 residues. J lost 2 bases, V lost 1 base, and 11 bases had no gene match. Looked up from germline, CDR1 is SGHNT and CDR2 is YYREEE (reference sequence). The CDR3 loop reads CASSLYPGSGGTYEQYF. The DNA of the CDR3 is TGTGCCAGCAGCTTGTACCCCGGCAGCGGGGGCACCTACGAGCAGTACTTC.

The chain has TRBV20-1 and TRBJ1-1; D not resolved. V shed 3 bases and J shed 11 bases, with 16 bases lying between them. The germline V gene encodes CDR1 DFQATT and CDR2 SNEGSKA (reference sequence). The CDR3 contains 12 residues. The CDR3 region has the DNA TGCAGTGCTAGTTCTGACTCGGGGAAGGCTTTCTTT. Protein: CSASSDSGKAFF.

This clone was seen only once. This chain connects TRBV18 to TRBJ1-3; possible D gene TRBD1, 5 bases. Germline V gives CDR1 KGHSH, CDR2 LQKENI. This CDR3 has 15 amino acids. Trimming cost V 3 bases and J 0 bases, with 9 bases left between them. CDR3 sequence (DNA): TGTGCCAGCTCACCGGGACTTGACTCTGGAAACACCATATATTTT. This codes for CASSPGLDSGNTIYF. Full variable domain (outside the CDR3, taken from reference TRBV18 and TRBJ1-3): NAGVMQNPRHLVRRRGQEARLRCSPMKGHSHVYWYRQLPEEGLKFMVYLQKENIIDESGMPKERFSAEFPKEGPSILRIQQVVRGDSAAYFCASSPGLDSGNTIYFGEGSWLTVV.